This T cell receptor beta chain was profiled in a study of blood T cell repertoires in COVID-19. For the study at large: Whether acute or convalescent, the COVID-19 samples came from the United States, Italy and Spain.

Some clones are missing from TCRdb's copy, which holds only in-frame ones; the method was immunoSEQ multiplex PCR. The sample records 350,000 to 450,000 clones, around 87% being singletons. This clone showed up just once. Germline-derived CDR1 and CDR2 are SGHRS and YFSETQ. With 0 bases removed from V and 10 bases from J, the gap between germline ends came to 11 bases. The CDR3 consists of 12 residues. The rearrangement uses TRBV5-1 and TRBJ2-7; the D gene is possibly TRBD2 (6 bases). Sequencing was done on a sample of PBMCs or T cells enriched from blood (not recorded which). The sequence came from a man in his forties or fifties in a cohort exposed to, infected with or recovered from COVID-19 (not recorded which). CDR3 amino acids: CASSLAGDRQYF. The DNA for the CDR3 is TGCGCCAGCAGCTTGGCGGGAGACAGACAGTACTTC.